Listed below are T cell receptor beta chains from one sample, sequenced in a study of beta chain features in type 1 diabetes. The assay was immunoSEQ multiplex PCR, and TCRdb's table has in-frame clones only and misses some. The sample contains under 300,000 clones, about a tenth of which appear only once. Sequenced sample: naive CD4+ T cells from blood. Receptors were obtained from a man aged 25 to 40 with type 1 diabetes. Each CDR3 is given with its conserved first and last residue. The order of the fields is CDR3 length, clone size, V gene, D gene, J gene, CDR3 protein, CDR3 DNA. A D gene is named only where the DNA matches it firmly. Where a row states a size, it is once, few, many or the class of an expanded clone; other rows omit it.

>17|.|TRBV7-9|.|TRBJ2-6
CASSLASGSSGANVLTF
TGTGCCAGCAGCTTAGCTAGCGGAAGCTCTGGGGCCAACGTCCTGACTTTC
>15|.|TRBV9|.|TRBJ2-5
CASSLDLATKETQYF
TGTGCCAGCAGCCTAGATCTGGCGACTAAAGAGACCCAGTACTTC
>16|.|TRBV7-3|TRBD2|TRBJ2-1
CASSLTASGVPNEQFF
TGTGCCAGCAGCTTAACAGCTAGCGGGGTCCCCAATGAGCAGTTCTTC
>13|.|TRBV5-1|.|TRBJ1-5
CASSSGGEQPQHF
TGCGCCAGCAGCTCCGGGGGGGAACAGCCCCAGCATTTT
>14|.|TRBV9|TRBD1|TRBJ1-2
CASSGLGQGKVVTF
TGTGCCAGCAGCGGTCTAGGACAGGGTAAGGTCGTCACCTTC
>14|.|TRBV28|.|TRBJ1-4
CASSQGQSREKLFF
TGTGCCAGCAGTCAAGGACAGTCACGGGAAAAACTGTTTTTT
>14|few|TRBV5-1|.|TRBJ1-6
CASSSQGPNSPLHF
TGCGCCAGCAGCTCACAGGGACCTAATTCACCCCTCCACTTT
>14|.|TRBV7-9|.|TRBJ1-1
CASRRDTMNTEAFF
TGTGCCAGCAGGAGGGACACCATGAACACTGAAGCTTTCTTT
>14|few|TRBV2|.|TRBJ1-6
CASSAAGRNSPLHF
TGTGCCAGCAGTGCTGCGGGGAGGAATTCACCCCTCCACTTT
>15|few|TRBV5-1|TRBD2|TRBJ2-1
CASSSGGISYNEQFF
TGCGCCAGCAGCAGCGGGGGGATCTCCTACAATGAGCAGTTCTTC
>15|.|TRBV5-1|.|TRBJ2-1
CASSFRGSWGWKQFF
TGCGCCAGCAGCTTTAGGGGCAGTTGGGGCTGGAAGCAGTTCTTC
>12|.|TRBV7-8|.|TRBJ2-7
CASSLNGYEQYF
TGTGCCAGCAGCCTAAACGGTTACGAGCAGTACTTC
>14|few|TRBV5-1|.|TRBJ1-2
CASSPGQVGAGYTF
TGCGCCAGCAGTCCTGGACAAGTAGGGGCTGGCTACACCTTC
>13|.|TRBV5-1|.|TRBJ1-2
CASSLSAPNGYTF
TGCGCCAGCAGCTTGAGCGCCCCCAATGGCTACACCTTC
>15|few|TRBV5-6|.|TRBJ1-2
CASSLGAAANYGYTF
TGTGCCAGCAGCTTAGGGGCAGCAGCTAACTATGGCTACACCTTC
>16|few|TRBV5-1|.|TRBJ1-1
CASSLERPRTYTEAFF
TGCGCCAGCAGCTTGGAGAGGCCTAGAACCTACACTGAAGCTTTCTTT
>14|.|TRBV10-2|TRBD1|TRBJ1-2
CASTLRQGDHGYTF
TGCGCCAGCACCTTACGACAGGGGGACCATGGCTACACCTTC
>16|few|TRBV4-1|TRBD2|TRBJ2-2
CASSQPTSGASGELFF
TGCGCCAGCAGCCAGCCAACTAGCGGGGCTAGCGGGGAGCTGTTTTTT
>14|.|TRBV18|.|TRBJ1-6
CASSPLAHNSPLHF
TGTGCCAGCTCACCATTGGCCCATAATTCACCCCTCCACTTT
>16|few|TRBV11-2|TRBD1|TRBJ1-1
CASSLAGTGLGTEAFF
TGTGCCAGCAGCTTGGCCGGGACAGGGTTGGGCACTGAAGCTTTCTTT
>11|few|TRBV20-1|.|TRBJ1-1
CSARTVIEAFF
TGCAGTGCAAGGACAGTAATTGAAGCTTTCTTT
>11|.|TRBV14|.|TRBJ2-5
CASSQAETQYF
TGTGCCAGCAGCCAGGCCGAGACCCAGTACTTC
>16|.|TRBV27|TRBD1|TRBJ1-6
CASSLKWDRVHSPLHF
TGTGCCAGCAGTTTAAAGTGGGACAGGGTTCATTCACCCCTCCACTTT
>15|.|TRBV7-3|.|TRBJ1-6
CASSLTPRGNSPLHF
TGTGCCAGCAGCTTAACCCCCCGCGGGAATTCACCCCTCCACTTT
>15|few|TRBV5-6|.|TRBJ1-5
CASTLRGHSNQPQHF
TGTGCCAGCACCCTCCGTGGGCATAGCAATCAGCCCCAGCATTTT
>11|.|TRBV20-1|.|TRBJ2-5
CSKGDRETQYF
TGCAGTAAGGGGGACCGAGAGACCCAGTACTTC
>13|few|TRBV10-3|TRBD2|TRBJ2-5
CAISLAGKETQYF
TGTGCCATCAGCCTAGCGGGGAAAGAGACCCAGTACTTC
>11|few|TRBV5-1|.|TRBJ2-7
CASSSTYEQYF
TGCGCCAGCAGCTCTACCTACGAGCAGTACTTC
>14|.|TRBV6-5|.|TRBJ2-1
CASSYLGGGGEQFF
TGTGCCAGCAGTTACCTAGGAGGGGGCGGTGAGCAGTTCTTC
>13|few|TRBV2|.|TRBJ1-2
CASTSDRTHGYTF
TGTGCCAGCACTTCGGACAGAACCCATGGCTACACCTTC
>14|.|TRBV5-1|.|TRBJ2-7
CASSYQAGAYEQYF
TGCGCCAGCAGCTATCAGGCCGGCGCCTACGAGCAGTACTTC
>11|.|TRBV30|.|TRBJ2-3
CAYTRAGTQYF
TGTGCCTACACTAGGGCGGGTACGCAGTATTTT
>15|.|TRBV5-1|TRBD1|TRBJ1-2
CASSDPGGDPYGYTF
TGCGCCAGCAGCGACCCAGGGGGCGATCCCTATGGCTACACCTTC
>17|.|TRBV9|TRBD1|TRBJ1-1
CASSVAIGTGRLDKAFF
TGTGCCAGCAGCGTAGCTATAGGGACAGGGCGGTTGGATAAAGCTTTCTTT
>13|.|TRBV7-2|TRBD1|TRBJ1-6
CASSFRDRQALHF
TGTGCCAGCAGCTTCCGGGACAGACAGGCCCTCCACTTT
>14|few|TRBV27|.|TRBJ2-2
CASRGVLHTGELFF
TGTGCCAGCAGGGGAGTGTTGCACACCGGGGAGCTGTTTTTT
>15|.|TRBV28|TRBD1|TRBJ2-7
CASSSFGQGQGEQYF
TGTGCCAGCAGTTCATTTGGACAGGGGCAGGGCGAGCAGTACTTC
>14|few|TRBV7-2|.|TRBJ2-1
CASSLGARANEQFF
TGTGCCAGCAGCTTAGGAGCGCGGGCGAATGAGCAGTTCTTC
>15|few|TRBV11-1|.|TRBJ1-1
CASSLRGNMNTEAFF
TGTGCCAGCAGCTTAAGGGGCAATATGAACACTGAAGCTTTCTTT
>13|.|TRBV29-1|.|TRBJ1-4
CSVTGELDEKLFF
TGCAGCGTGACCGGGGAGTTAGATGAAAAACTGTTTTTT
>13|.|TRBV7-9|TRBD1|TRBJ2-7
CASRVGQESEQYF
TGTGCCAGCAGGGTTGGACAGGAGAGCGAGCAGTACTTC